These 10 T cell receptor beta chains originate from one sample sequenced in a study of blood T cell repertoires in COVID-19 (TCRdb year 2020). The library was obtained by the immunoSEQ multiplex PCR assay. The table was pulled from immuneACCESS by TCRdb, which kept in-frame rearrangements only. Such tables lose some clones; where checked, under half of the loss comes from unresolved V genes, and the rest has no known cause. The table for this sample lists around 250,000 clones; about nine tenths of them were counted only once. The top ten hold around 2% of the sample. Sequencing input: peripheral blood. The receptor source for this set is a young man who had recovered from COVID-19.

The V and J genes are TRBV19 and TRBJ1-6; TRBD1 is a possible D gene (5 bases). The CDR3 consists of 17 residues. Trimming removed 3 bases from V and 0 bases from J, with 12 bases in between. Germline CDR1 and CDR2: LNHDA and SQIVND (reference sequence). CDR3 residues: CASSIRQMSSYNSPLHF. The CDR3 DNA reads as TGTGCCAGTAGTATCAGACAGATGAGCTCCTATAATTCACCCCTCCACTTT.

The genes are TRBV6-2 or TRBV6-3 and TRBJ2-6, with D possibly being TRBD1 (6 bases). This CDR3 comprises 15 residues. The germline CDR1 and CDR2 sequences are MNHEY and SVGEGT. Trimming left V 0 bases short and J 3 bases short, with 6 bases between. CDR3 coding DNA: TGTGCCAGCAGTTACTCAGGGGGTGGGGCCAACGTCCTGACTTTC. Amino acid sequence: CASSYSGGGANVLTF.

The rearrangement joins TRBV10-2 to TRBJ1-1, with TRBD1 matching 7 bases. Per germline, CDR1 WSHSY and CDR2 SAAADI. The J segment lost 1 base and the V segment lost 0 bases, leaving 17 bases of the junction unmatched. This CDR3 is 20 amino acids long. The CDR3 DNA reads TGCGCCAGCAGTGAGTCCGCCGGCTTACAGGGGCGGCGTGGGAACACTGAAGCTTTCTTT. As protein: CASSESAGLQGRRGNTEAFF.

This chain connects TRBV11-2 to TRBJ2-5; 9 positions match TRBD2. The trim removed 0 bases at V and 7 bases at J, leaving 6 bases unmatched. This CDR3 has 15 amino acids. Germline CDR1 reads SGHAT; CDR2 reads FQNNGV. The DNA for the CDR3 is TGTGCCAGCAGCTTAGAACTAGCGGGCCCCGTGACCCAGTACTTC. Translation gives CASSLELAGPVTQYF. The variable domain in full, with the rest retrieved from reference TRBV11-2 and TRBJ2-5, is EAGVAQSPRYKIIEKRQSVAFWCNPISGHATLYWYQQILGQGPKLLIQFQNNGVVDDSQLPKDRFSAERLKGVDSTLKIQPAKLEDSAVYLCASSLELAGPVTQYFGPGTRLLVL.

The rearrangement links TRBV6-2 or TRBV6-3 to TRBJ2-3; possibly TRBD1 for D (6 bases). Trimming took off 3 bases at V and 6 bases at J, with 13 bases between the two ends. The CDR3 contains 14 residues. CDR1 is MNHEY, CDR2 SVGEGT, per germline. The CDR3 region has the DNA TGTGCCAGCAGTTATTTACAGGGTGGCGATACGCAGTATTTT. Its translation: CASSYLQGGDTQYF.

Here the CDR3 reads CASRRQDTQYF. Here the CDR3 DNA reads TGTGCCAGCAGGCGGCAAGATACGCAGTATTTT. The rearrangement links TRBV5-4 to TRBJ2-3; D not resolved. This CDR3 has 11 amino acids. Germline V lookup: CDR1 SGHNT, CDR2 YYREEE (reference sequence). The ends were cut back, 5 bases at V and 5 bases at J, with 6 bases in the middle.

The rearrangement joins TRBV19 to TRBJ1-1; D gene ambiguous. Germline V lookup: CDR1 LNHDA, CDR2 SQIVND (reference sequence). V dropped 3 bases and J dropped 0 bases, with 8 bases sitting between them. The CDR3 spans 14 residues. The CDR3 sequence: CASSIRKMNTEAFF. In DNA form, the CDR3 reads TGTGCCAGTAGTATCCGTAAAATGAACACTGAAGCTTTCTTT.

This chain connects TRBV19 to TRBJ1-4; D possibly corresponds to TRBD1 (6 bases). Germline values: CDR1 LNHDA, CDR2 SQIVND (reference sequence). The CDR3 runs 14 residues. Trimming removed 3 bases from V and 8 bases from J, with 13 bases in between. CDR3 sequence reads: CASSMTGAGEKLFF. In DNA form, the CDR3 reads TGTGCCAGTAGTATGACAGGTGCAGGGGAAAAACTGTTTTTT. The entire variable domain, with the rest obtained from reference TRBV19 and TRBJ1-4, is as follows: DGGITQSPKYLFRKEGQNVTLSCEQNLNHDAMYWYRQDPGQGLRLIYYSQIVNDFQKGDIAEGYSVSREKKESFPLTVTSAQKNPTAFYLCASSMTGAGEKLFFGSGTQLSVL.

The chain joins TRBV6-4 to TRBJ2-3, with a possible D match to TRBD2 (6 bases). CDR1 MRHNA and CDR2 SNTAGT come from the germline V gene. The CDR3 has 14 amino acids. Trimming took 5 bases from V and 3 from J, leaving 12 bases between them. The CDR3 nucleotides read TGTGCCAGCAGTTCAAAGGAGGGGACAGATACGCAGTATTTT. Translating gives CASSSKEGTDTQYF.

The V gene is TRBV2, the J gene TRBJ2-1; TRBD2 matches at 7 bases. The CDR3 totals 15 residues. V trimming: 10 bases; J trimming: 0 bases; junction bases outside the gene matches: 9. The germline gives CDR1 SNHLY, CDR2 FYNNEI. CDR3 sequence (DNA): TGTGCCACTGGGAGGGATGAAAGCTCCTACAATGAGCAGTTCTTC. Translating gives CATGRDESSYNEQFF. The full variable domain, its missing parts supplied by reference TRBV2 and TRBJ2-1, is EPEVTQTPSHQVTQMGQEVILRCVPISNHLYFYWYRQILGQKVEFLVSFYNNEISEKSEIFDDQFSVERPDGSNFTLKIRSTKLEDSAMYFCATGRDESSYNEQFFGPGTRLTVL.